A selection of T cell receptor beta chains follows, all from one sample in a study of immune characterization of retroperitoneal liposarcoma. TCRdb ran MiXCR on the PCR reads and lists one entry per CDR3 protein. Of approximately 11,000 distinct CDR3 sequences listed, less than 30% are singletons. Sequencing was done on a sample of blood. These receptors were taken from a male donor with retroperitoneal liposarcoma. Both conserved end residues are part of each CDR3. The D gene is left open where the match is weak. Expanded clones are given a class, and other clones once, few, many or no size at all.

j_call,v_call,d_call,clone_size,cdr3_aa,cdr3_nt
TRBJ1-6,TRBV6-5,.,.,CASSYDGQFFSPLHF,TGTGCCAGCAGTTACGATGGACAGTTCTTCTCACCCCTCCACTTT
TRBJ2-1,TRBV7-3,.,many,CASSLSGDNEQFF,TGTGCCAGCAGCTTATCAGGCGACAATGAGCAGTTCTTC
TRBJ2-5,TRBV5-8,.,.,CASTPRGRPEAETQYF,TGTGCCAGCACACCCCGGGGTCGACCTGAGGCGGAGACCCAGTACTTC
TRBJ1-5,TRBV6-1,TRBD1,.,CASRPGPNRGRSQPQHF,TGTGCCAGCAGGCCAGGACCAAACAGGGGGCGCAGCCAGCCCCAGCATTTT
TRBJ2-7,TRBV6-1,.,many,CASSEIMQGSYEQYF,TGTGCCAGCAGTGAAATAATGCAGGGTTCCTACGAGCAGTACTTC
TRBJ2-5,TRBV5-1,TRBD1,few,CASRPDRGGGQETQYF,TGCGCCAGCAGACCCGACAGGGGTGGAGGCCAAGAGACCCAGTACTTC
TRBJ2-1,TRBV27,TRBD1,.,CASRSTGLSSYNEQFF,TGTGCCAGCAGATCGACAGGGCTGAGCTCCTACAATGAGCAGTTCTTC
TRBJ2-1,TRBV6-1,TRBD1,large,CASSERGQGVDEQFF,TGTGCCAGCAGTGAAAGGGGACAGGGTGTCGATGAGCAGTTCTTC
TRBJ2-2,TRBV11-1,.,medium-sized,CASSLGSWRANTGELFF,TGTGCCAGCAGCTTAGGGAGTTGGCGGGCGAACACCGGGGAGCTGTTTTTT
TRBJ1-3,TRBV12-3/TRBV12-4,TRBD1,.,CASSGTVGLGNTIYF,TGTGCCAGCAGTGGGACAGTCGGATTGGGAAACACCATATATTTT